This entry describes one T cell receptor (beta chain). Antigen specificity is unknown. Exclusion applied to patients with autoimmune disease history or systemic immunosuppression. These data are taken from a study of OX40 agonist ivuxolimab in advanced cancers. The overall study: Patients were 65% to 85% male with ages roughly 20 to 80, mean approximately 58. Whole-study findings and limits: Averaging showed that CD8+ T cells had more expanded clones than CD4+ did.

Assay used: immunoSEQ multiplex PCR; TCRdb lists only in-frame clones, some missing. The top ten hold about 1.8% of the sample, which has roughly 80,000 clones, around four fifths seen once. V dropped 1 base and J dropped 3; count of bases not matched to a gene: 3. This CDR3 is 14 amino acids long. Per germline, CDR1 SGHVS and CDR2 FQNEAQ. V gene TRBV7-8 combines with J gene TRBJ2-7; 7 positions match TRBD2. The clonotype was recovered from an adult with an advanced solid tumor such as melanoma, head and neck, liver or kidney cancer. Sample: CD4+ or CD8+ T cells sorted from blood, taken in a trial of the OX40 agonist ivuxolimab. CDR3: CASSLGGGGYEQYF. DNA for the CDR3: TGTGCCAGCAGCTTAGGGGGGGGTGGCTACGAGCAGTACTTC.